Following are 21 T cell receptor beta chains from one sample sequenced in a study of T cell responses to AZD1222 COVID-19 vaccine. Only in-frame clones appear in the TCRdb table, and some are missing; sequencing was by immunoSEQ multiplex PCR. Among around 130,000 clones listed, roughly nine tenths were seen once. The sample in question was peripheral blood, obtained 28 days after the second AZD1222 dose. These receptors were collected from an adult who received the AZD1222 COVID-19 vaccine.

This clone was detected only a few times. J is TRBJ1-5 and V is TRBV19, with 7 positions matching TRBD1. The V and J ends lost 7 bases and 6 bases, in that order; junction bases with no gene match: 12. The germline V gene encodes CDR1 LNHDA and CDR2 SQIVND (reference sequence). The CDR3 runs to 15 residues. CDR3 sequence (DNA): TGTGCCAGTACCCCGGGAGACAGGGAACGTCAGCCCCAGCATTTT. Translation: CASTPGDRERQPQHF. The full variable domain, with the rest looked up from reference TRBV19 and TRBJ1-5, is DGGITQSPKYLFRKEGQNVTLSCEQNLNHDAMYWYRQDPGQGLRLIYYSQIVNDFQKGDIAEGYSVSREKKESFPLTVTSAQKNPTAFYLCASTPGDRERQPQHFGDGTRLSIL.

The chain has TRBV6-5 and TRBJ2-5, with a tentative D call TRBD1 (5 bases). Germline V gene lookup returns CDR1 MNHEY and CDR2 SVGAGI. This CDR3 region has 15 residues. V was shortened by 6 bases and J by 3 bases, with 17 bases between the two germline ends. The CDR3 coding sequence is TGTGCCAGCAGCCTGACCATTCAAGGGGAAGAGACCCAGTACTTC. Its translation: CASSLTIQGEETQYF.

A few counts support this clone. The genes are TRBV19 and TRBJ2-1; tentatively, D is TRBD1 (6 bases). This CDR3 contains 13 residues. Looked up from germline, CDR1 is LNHDA and CDR2 is SQIVND (reference sequence). V lost 5 bases and J lost 6, with 11 bases in between. CDR3 amino acids: CASSWSRGNEQFF. The CDR3 DNA follows: TGTGCCAGTAGTTGGAGCAGGGGCAATGAGCAGTTCTTC. The full variable domain, with the rest looked up from reference TRBV19 and TRBJ2-1, is DGGITQSPKYLFRKEGQNVTLSCEQNLNHDAMYWYRQDPGQGLRLIYYSQIVNDFQKGDIAEGYSVSREKKESFPLTVTSAQKNPTAFYLCASSWSRGNEQFFGPGTRLTVL.

This clone was seen a handful of times. This rearrangement joins TRBV25-1 to TRBJ2-5; 11 nucleotides align to TRBD1. The CDR3 is 16 residues long. CDR1 MGHDK and CDR2 SYGVNS come from the germline V gene. V trimming: 6 bases; J trimming: 0 bases; junction bases outside the gene matches: 6. As DNA, the CDR3 is TGTGCCAGCAGGACTCGGGACAGGGGGTACCAAGAGACCCAGTACTTC. As protein: CASRTRDRGYQETQYF. The whole variable domain, remainder taken from reference TRBV25-1 and TRBJ2-5, is EADIYQTPRYLVIGTGKKITLECSQTMGHDKMYWYQQDPGMELHLIHYSYGVNSTEKGDLSSESTVSRIRTEHFPLTLESARPSHTSQYLCASRTRDRGYQETQYFGPGTRLLVL.

J is TRBJ2-2 and V is TRBV27; 9 nucleotides agree with TRBD1. Germline V gives CDR1 MNHEY, CDR2 SMNVEV (reference sequence). The CDR3 has 16 amino acids. The V segment lost 9 bases and the J segment 4 bases; nucleotides outside the gene matches: 12. The CDR3 protein is CASAFRGQGSTGELFF. The DNA for the CDR3 is TGTGCCAGTGCCTTTCGAGGACAGGGGAGCACCGGGGAGCTGTTTTTT.

The rearrangement joins TRBV5-4 to TRBJ2-7; weak D call: TRBD2 (5 bases). Trimming removed 4 bases at V and 2 bases at J, with 16 bases between. The CDR3 has 15 amino acids. Germline CDR1 and CDR2: SGHNT and YYREEE (reference sequence). This chain's CDR3 is CASSQDPGEAYEQYF. The CDR3 coding sequence is TGTGCCAGCAGCCAGGACCCCGGGGAAGCCTACGAGCAGTACTTC.

This chain connects TRBV13 to TRBJ2-7; D possibly uses TRBD1 or TRBD2 (6 bases each). Germline-derived CDR1 and CDR2 are PRHDT and FYEKMQ (reference sequence). Deletions cut 0 bases from V and 2 bases from J, with 8 bases between. The CDR3 covers 14 residues. For the CDR3, the DNA is TGTGCCAGCAGCTTAGGGGGGGGCGCCTACGAGCAGTACTTC. Translated: CASSLGGGAYEQYF.

This chain joins TRBV4-3 and TRBJ1-2, with D possibly being TRBD1 (6 bases). CDR1 is LGHNA, CDR2 YSLEER, per germline. The V end lost 1 base, the J end lost 6 bases, and 18 bases lay between the germline ends. The CDR3 contains 16 residues. The CDR3 protein is CASSQVNRAPTNGYTF. CDR3 in DNA: TGCGCCAGCAGCCAAGTCAACAGGGCTCCCACCAATGGCTACACCTTC.

The chain carries TRBV27 and TRBJ1-2; 7 bases match TRBD1. V gave up 6 bases and J gave up 4 bases; unmatched junction bases: 11. The CDR3 sequence is 15 residues long. Germline-derived CDR1 and CDR2 are MNHEY and SMNVEV (reference sequence). CDR3 loop: CASSAPVQGIYGYTF. The CDR3 DNA reads as TGTGCCAGCAGCGCACCAGTACAGGGGATCTATGGCTACACCTTC.

The chain links TRBV10-3 to TRBJ2-7; D perhaps matches TRBD1 (6 bases). V was cut by 10 bases and J by 2 bases, with 15 bases left in between. The germline V gene encodes CDR1 ENHRY and CDR2 SYGVKD. The CDR3 has 13 residues. This chain's CDR3 is CATREQGPYEQYF. CDR3 DNA sequence: TGTGCCACCCGGGAACAGGGCCCCTACGAGCAGTACTTC.

The rearrangement joins TRBV10-2 to TRBJ2-7; perhaps TRBD1 as D (6 bases). This CDR3 is 14 amino acids long. The germline CDR1 and CDR2 sequences are WSHSY and SAAADI. V was pared by 0 bases and J by 2 bases, with 8 bases between. The CDR3 bases are TGCGCCAGCAGTGAGTCTAGGGGGACCTACGAGCAGTACTTC. Translation gives CASSESRGTYEQYF.

The DNA of the CDR3 is TGTGCCCCCAACCGTGTGGGCCAGCACGGGCAGTACTTC. This translates into CAPNRVGQHGQYF. The rearrangement joins TRBV9 to TRBJ2-7; no reliable D call. Germline CDR1 reads SGDLS; CDR2 reads YYNGEE. V was shortened by 10 bases and J by 9 bases, with 23 bases between the two germline ends. The CDR3 covers 13 residues.

The V gene is TRBV7-2, the J gene TRBJ2-5; D is unresolved. The CDR3 spans 14 residues. Trimming left V 5 bases short and J 13 bases short, with 23 bases between. The germline CDR1 and CDR2 sequences are SGHTA and FQGNSA. CDR3 DNA sequence: TGTGCCAGCAGCCCGGGTCAGCGCCTGGTGGTTCGGTACTTC. Encoded protein: CASSPGQRLVVRYF. Filled out from reference TRBV7-2 and TRBJ2-5, the complete variable domain reads GAGVSQSPSNKVTEKGKDVELRCDPISGHTALYWYRQSLGQGLEFLIYFQGNSAPDKSGLPSDRFSAERTGGSVSTLTIQRTQQEDSAVYLCASSPGQRLVVRYFGPGTRLLVL.

J is TRBJ2-5 and V is TRBV7-9; no clear D gene. In germline, CDR1 is SEHNR, CDR2 FQNEAQ (reference sequence). The CDR3 is 14 residues long. The V and J ends lost 2 bases and 1 base respectively, with 8 bases between them. CDR3 protein: CASSLLASQETQYF. CDR3 in DNA: TGTGCCAGCAGCTTACTGGCTAGCCAAGAGACCCAGTACTTC.

This clone has ten or more counts. This chain joins TRBV5-4 and TRBJ1-1; 11 bases map to TRBD1. Trimming took 3 bases from V and 3 from J; bases not matched to a gene: 1. This CDR3 comprises 14 residues. Germline CDR1 SGHNT, CDR2 YYREEE (reference sequence). The CDR3 loop reads CASSWGQGDTEAFF. The DNA of the CDR3 is TGTGCCAGCAGCTGGGGACAGGGGGACACTGAAGCTTTCTTT.

In regard to this clone: The junction departs from the called germline gene at one end, perhaps through a read error. This chain uses TRBV6-1 with TRBJ2-2; 9 positions agree with TRBD1. The CDR3 length is 17 residues. The germline CDR1 and CDR2 sequences are MNHNS and SASEGT. Here the CDR3 reads CASSEGTGWSNTGELFF. The CDR3 DNA reads as TGTGCCAGCAGCGAAGGGACAGGGTGGTCAAACACCGGGGAGCTGTTTTTT.

The table lists this clone with a count of one. The chain links TRBV2 to TRBJ1-3, with a possible D match to TRBD1 (5 bases). This CDR3 comprises 13 residues. The ends were cut back, 10 bases at V and 0 bases at J, with 10 bases in the middle. Germline values: CDR1 SNHLY, CDR2 FYNNEI. Here the CDR3 reads CATQGDSGNTIYF. The DNA of the CDR3 is TGTGCCACCCAAGGGGACTCTGGAAACACCATATATTTT. Full variable domain (rest looked up from reference TRBV2 and TRBJ1-3): EPEVTQTPSHQVTQMGQEVILRCVPISNHLYFYWYRQILGQKVEFLVSFYNNEISEKSEIFDDQFSVERPDGSNFTLKIRSTKLEDSAMYFCATQGDSGNTIYFGEGSWLTVV.

This clone was detected only once. The rearrangement links TRBV5-1 to TRBJ1-2; possible D gene TRBD1, 6 bases. This CDR3 is built from 12 residues. V lost 4 bases and J 8 bases, leaving 12 bases between the germline ends. Germline CDR1 and CDR2: SGHRS and YFSETQ. The CDR3 here is CASSPTGQGYTF. CDR3 sequence (DNA): TGCGCCAGCAGCCCCACAGGGCAGGGCTACACCTTC.

The genes are TRBV7-9 and TRBJ2-1; tentative D call: TRBD2 (6 bases). CDR3 length: 13 amino acids. The V and J ends lost 2 bases and 8 bases respectively, with 10 bases between them. Germline values: CDR1 SEHNR, CDR2 FQNEAQ (reference sequence). CDR3 nucleotide sequence: TGTGCCAGCAGCTTACTAGCGATCGATGAGCAGTTCTTC. Translation gives CASSLLAIDEQFF. Together with reference TRBV7-9 and TRBJ2-1, the CDR3 gives the full variable domain: DTGVSQNPRHKITKRGQNVTFRCDPISEHNRLYWYRQTLGQGPEFLTYFQNEAQLEKSRLLSDRFSAERPKGSFSTLEIQRTEQGDSAMYLCASSLLAIDEQFFGPGTRLTVL.

V gene TRBV3-1 (or the pseudogene TRBV3-2) combines with J gene TRBJ1-2, with D perhaps TRBD1 (5 bases). From germline, CDR1 is LGHDT and CDR2 YNNKEL (reference sequence). The CDR3 is 15 residues long. V lost 4 bases and J 7 bases, leaving 19 bases between the germline ends. CDR3 amino acids: CASSPLGAGVGGYTF. DNA for the CDR3: TGTGCCAGCAGCCCCCTAGGGGCGGGGGTCGGTGGCTACACCTTC.

The chain uses TRBV10-3 and TRBJ2-6, with D tentatively TRBD2 (5 bases). V shed 3 bases and J shed 4 bases, with 7 bases lying between them. Germline assignment: CDR1 ENHRY and CDR2 SYGVKD. This CDR3 spans 14 amino acids. This chain's CDR3 is CAISDGVGANVLTF. The CDR3, as DNA: TGTGCCATCAGTGACGGGGTAGGGGCCAACGTCCTGACTTTC.